The 8 T cell receptor beta chains below were found in one sample sequenced in a study of response to subunit inactivated influenza vaccine. TCRdb reprocessed the RT-PCR reads with MiXCR, giving one entry per CDR3 protein. There are about 160,000 distinct CDR3 sequences in the sample; roughly a tenth occur only once, and approximately 13% lies in the top ten. The sample in question was non-naive T cells sorted from PBMCs, obtained 45 days after vaccination. Receptor source: a man between 50 and 59 years old who received an inactivated influenza vaccine.

The chain is built from TRBV7-2 and TRBJ2-3; the D is unclear. Germline CDR1 and CDR2: SGHTA and FQGNSA. V gave up 5 bases and J gave up 5 bases, with 5 bases separating them. The CDR3 sequence is 11 residues long. The CDR3 loop reads CASSPKDTQYF. As DNA, the CDR3 is TGTGCCAGCAGCCCCAAAGATACGCAGTATTTT.

To note about this clonotype: The germline gene is not matched at one end of the junction; a read error may be the cause. Written as DNA, the CDR3 is TGCGCCGGCAGCCAAGGGACTACCCTTGGCAATGAGCAGTTCTTC. This gives the protein CAGSQGTTLGNEQFF. The gene calls are TRBV5-1 and TRBJ2-1, with TRBD2 matching 7 bases. Germline V gives CDR1 SGHRS, CDR2 YFSETQ. This CDR3 comprises 15 residues.

This clonotype was observed at least ten times. CDR3: CSASLSWDRGHEQYF. CDR3 nucleotides: TGCAGTGCTAGTTTGTCTTGGGACAGGGGTCACGAGCAGTACTTC. The V call is TRBV20-1, the J call TRBJ2-7, with 10 bases identical to TRBD1. The CDR3 contains 15 residues. J was trimmed by 5 bases and V by 3 bases; bases with no gene match: 10. Germline V gives CDR1 DFQATT, CDR2 SNEGSKA (reference sequence).

The chain has TRBV12-3 or TRBV12-4 and TRBJ2-2; D is uncertain. The CDR3 sequence is 14 residues long. Deletions cut 7 bases from V and 4 bases from J, with 13 bases between. The CDR3 here is CASKSAVLTGELFF. DNA of the CDR3: TGTGCCAGCAAATCAGCCGTTCTCACCGGGGAGCTGTTTTTT.

The chain uses TRBV4-1 and TRBJ2-3; no clear D. The CDR3 extends over 15 amino acids. CDR1 is MGHRA, CDR2 YSYEKL, per germline. V shed 0 bases and J shed 3 bases, with 10 bases lying between them. CDR3 sequence: CASSQDEQVTDTQYF. As DNA, the CDR3 is TGCGCCAGCAGCCAAGATGAGCAGGTAACAGATACGCAGTATTTT.

The chain combines TRBV20-1 with TRBJ2-7; TRBD2 aligns across 16 bases. The J segment lost 7 bases and the V segment lost 5 bases, leaving 5 bases of the junction unmatched. CDR1 DFQATT and CDR2 SNEGSKA come from the germline V gene (reference sequence). The CDR3 contains 14 residues. The CDR3 nucleotides read TGCAGTGCTGGGACGGGACTAGCGGGAGGGGAGCAGTACTTC. This sequence encodes CSAGTGLAGGEQYF.

This clonotype was seen ten or more times. The chain is built from TRBV11-2 and TRBJ2-3, with 8 bases fitting TRBD1. Germline V gene data show CDR1 as SGHAT and CDR2 as FQNNGV. CDR3 length: 17 amino acids. The ends lost 3 bases at V and 6 bases at J; junction bases unmatched: 14. The CDR3 DNA reads TGTGCCAGCAGCTTGTATTCTCTCTCAGGGGGCTTTGATACGCAGTATTTT. This gives the protein CASSLYSLSGGFDTQYF.

The V gene is TRBV20-1, the J gene TRBJ2-3; D is perhaps TRBD1 or TRBD2 (5 bases each). Per germline, CDR1 DFQATT and CDR2 SNEGSKA (reference sequence). V was cut by 5 bases and J by 3 bases, with 27 bases left in between. The CDR3 is 18 residues long. The CDR3 spells CSAVRVWFEGEGTDTQYF. As DNA, the CDR3 is TGCAGTGCTGTAAGAGTTTGGTTTGAGGGAGAGGGGACAGATACGCAGTATTTT.